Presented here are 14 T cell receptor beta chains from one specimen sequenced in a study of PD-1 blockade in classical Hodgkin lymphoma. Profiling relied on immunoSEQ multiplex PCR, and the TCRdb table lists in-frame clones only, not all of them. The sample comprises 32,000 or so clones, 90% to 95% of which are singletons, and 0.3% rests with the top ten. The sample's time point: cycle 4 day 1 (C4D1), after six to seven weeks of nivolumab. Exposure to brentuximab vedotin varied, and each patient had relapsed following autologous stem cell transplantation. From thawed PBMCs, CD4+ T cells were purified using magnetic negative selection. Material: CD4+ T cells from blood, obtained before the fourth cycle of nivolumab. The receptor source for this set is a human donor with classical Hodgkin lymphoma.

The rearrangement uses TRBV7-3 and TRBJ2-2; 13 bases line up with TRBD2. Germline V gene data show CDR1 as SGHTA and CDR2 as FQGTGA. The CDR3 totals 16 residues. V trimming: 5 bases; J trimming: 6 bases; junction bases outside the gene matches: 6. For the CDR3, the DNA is TGTGCCAGCAGCGCCGGACTAGCGGGAGCTGCCGGGGAGCTGTTTTTT. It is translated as CASSAGLAGAAGELFF.

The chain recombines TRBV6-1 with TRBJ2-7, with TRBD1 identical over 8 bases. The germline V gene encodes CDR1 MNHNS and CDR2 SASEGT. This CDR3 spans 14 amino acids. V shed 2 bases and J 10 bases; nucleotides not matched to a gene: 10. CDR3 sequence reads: CASSERATGVVQYF. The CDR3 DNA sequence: TGTGCCAGCAGTGAACGTGCGACAGGGGTGGTCCAGTACTTC.

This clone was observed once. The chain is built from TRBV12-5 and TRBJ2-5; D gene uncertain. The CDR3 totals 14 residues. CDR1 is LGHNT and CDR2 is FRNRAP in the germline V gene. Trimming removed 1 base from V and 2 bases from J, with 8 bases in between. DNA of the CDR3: TGTGCTAGTGGTTTGGGGGTAGAACAAGAGACCCAGTACTTC. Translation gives CASGLGVEQETQYF. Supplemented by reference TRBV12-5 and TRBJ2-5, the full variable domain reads DARVTQTPRHKVTEMGQEVTMRCQPILGHNTVFWYRQTMMQGLELLAYFRNRAPLDDSGMPKDRFSAEMPDATLATLKIQPSEPRDSAVYFCASGLGVEQETQYFGPGTRLLVL.

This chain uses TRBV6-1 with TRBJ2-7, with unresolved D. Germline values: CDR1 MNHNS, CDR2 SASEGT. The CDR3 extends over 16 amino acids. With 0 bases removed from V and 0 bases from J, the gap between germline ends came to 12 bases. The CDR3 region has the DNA TGTGCCAGCAGTGAAGCGGTCCCGGGCGCCTCCTACGAGCAGTACTTC. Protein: CASSEAVPGASYEQYF.

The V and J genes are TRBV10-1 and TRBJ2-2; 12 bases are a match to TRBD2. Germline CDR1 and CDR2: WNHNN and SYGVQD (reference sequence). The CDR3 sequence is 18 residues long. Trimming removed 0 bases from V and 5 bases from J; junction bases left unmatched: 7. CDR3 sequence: CASSESTPGLAGTGELFF. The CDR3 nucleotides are TGCGCCAGCAGTGAGTCGACCCCTGGACTAGCGGGGACCGGGGAGCTGTTTTTT.

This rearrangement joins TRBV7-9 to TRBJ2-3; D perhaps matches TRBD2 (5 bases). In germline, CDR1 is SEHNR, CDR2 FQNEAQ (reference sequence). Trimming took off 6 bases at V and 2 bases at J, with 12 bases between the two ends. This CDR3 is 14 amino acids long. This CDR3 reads CASRVGSATDTQYF. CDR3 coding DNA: TGTGCCAGCAGAGTAGGGAGTGCCACAGATACGCAGTATTTT.

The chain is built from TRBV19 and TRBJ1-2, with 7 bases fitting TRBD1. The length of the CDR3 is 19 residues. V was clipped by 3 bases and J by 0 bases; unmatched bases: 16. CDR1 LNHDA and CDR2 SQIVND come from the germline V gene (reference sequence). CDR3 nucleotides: TGTGCCAGTAGTATTGGGTTAGGGGACAGAGTCCAAGCTAACTATGGCTACACCTTC. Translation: CASSIGLGDRVQANYGYTF.

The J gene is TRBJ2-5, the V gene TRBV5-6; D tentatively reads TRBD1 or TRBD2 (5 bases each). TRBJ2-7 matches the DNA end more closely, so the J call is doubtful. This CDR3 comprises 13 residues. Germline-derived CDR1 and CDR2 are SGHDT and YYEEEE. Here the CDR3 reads CASSWDRAYEQYF. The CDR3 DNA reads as TGTGCCAGCAGCTGGGACCGCGCCTACGAGCAGTACTTC.

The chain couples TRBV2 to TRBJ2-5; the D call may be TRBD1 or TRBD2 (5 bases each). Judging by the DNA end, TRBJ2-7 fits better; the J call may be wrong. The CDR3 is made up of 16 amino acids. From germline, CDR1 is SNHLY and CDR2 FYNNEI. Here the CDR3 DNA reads TGTGCCATGGACTCTTCCCAAAGGGGATCCTCCTACGAGCAGTACTTC. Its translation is CAMDSSQRGSSYEQYF.

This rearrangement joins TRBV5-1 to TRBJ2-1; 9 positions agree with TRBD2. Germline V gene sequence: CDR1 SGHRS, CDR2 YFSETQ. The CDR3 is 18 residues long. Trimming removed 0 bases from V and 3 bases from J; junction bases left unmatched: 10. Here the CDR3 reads CASSLEVGLAGFYNEQFF. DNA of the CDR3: TGCGCCAGCAGCTTGGAAGTTGGGCTAGCGGGGTTCTACAATGAGCAGTTCTTC.

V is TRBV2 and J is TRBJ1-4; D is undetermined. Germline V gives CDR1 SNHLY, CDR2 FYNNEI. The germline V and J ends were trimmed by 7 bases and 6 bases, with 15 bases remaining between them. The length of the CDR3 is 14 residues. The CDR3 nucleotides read TGTGCCAGCATTCCCGGTCCCGGGGATGAAAAACTGTTTTTT. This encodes CASIPGPGDEKLFF.

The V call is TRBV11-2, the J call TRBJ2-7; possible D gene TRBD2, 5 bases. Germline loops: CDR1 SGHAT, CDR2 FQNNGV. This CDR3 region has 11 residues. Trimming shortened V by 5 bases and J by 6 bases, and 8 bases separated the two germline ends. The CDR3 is CASSRDGEQYF. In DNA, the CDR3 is TGTGCCAGCAGCCGGGATGGCGAGCAGTACTTC.

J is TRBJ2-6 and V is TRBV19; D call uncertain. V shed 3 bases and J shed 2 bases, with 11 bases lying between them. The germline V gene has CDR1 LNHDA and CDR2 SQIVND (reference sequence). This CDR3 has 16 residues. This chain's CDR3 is CASSMKLGTGANVLTF. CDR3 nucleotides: TGTGCCAGTAGTATGAAGTTGGGAACTGGGGCCAACGTCCTGACTTTC. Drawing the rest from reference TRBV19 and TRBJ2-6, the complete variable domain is DGGITQSPKYLFRKEGQNVTLSCEQNLNHDAMYWYRQDPGQGLRLIYYSQIVNDFQKGDIAEGYSVSREKKESFPLTVTSAQKNPTAFYLCASSMKLGTGANVLTFGAGSRLTVL.

The CDR3 loop reads CASSYNQGGDEKLFF. Here the CDR3 DNA reads TGTGCCAGCAGTTACAACCAAGGAGGGGATGAAAAACTGTTTTTT. The rearrangement joins TRBV6-6 to TRBJ1-4, with a possible D match to TRBD1 (5 bases). Germline V gene data show CDR1 as MNHNY and CDR2 as SVGAGI (reference sequence). This CDR3 contains 15 residues. Between the trimmed V and J ends, which lost 2 bases and 6 bases, there was a span of 13 bases.